This record looks at one T cell receptor (beta chain) sequence and its context. Its antigen remains unidentified. At the DNA level, this CDR3 is encoded by other sequences in the same sample as well. V was shortened by 0 bases and J by 1 base, with 11 bases between the two germline ends. CDR3 length: 16 amino acids. Germline values: CDR1 MGHRA, CDR2 YSYEKL. The record originates from a study of shared clonotypes between healthy human individuals. Naive-designated CD8 cells lacked CD45RO, were positively enriched for CCR7, and omitted terminally differentiated effector memory CD45RA+ cells. Adult donors, all healthy and HIV-negative, had no recent acute infections or vaccinations. Study-wide results and limits: What naive subsets generally showed was a larger estimated richness than memory subsets showed. Clonotypes that were shared across a handful of donors made up around 5.5% of naive CD4 clonotypes.

Replicate sorted-subset PCRs were loaded with 150 to 250 ng DNA, 25,000 to 30,000 T cell genomes. Assay: immunoSEQ multiplex PCR; the TCRdb copy retains only in-frame clones and omits some. The sample consists of around 2,100,000 clones, about 94% of them appearing once. This receptor was identified in a man between 18 and 35 years old in good health. The sequencing input was naive CD8+ T cells sorted from blood. The chain links TRBV4-1 to TRBJ2-3, with D unresolved. Here the CDR3 DNA reads TGCGCCAGCAGCCAAGAACTCGCAGGCGGCACAGATACGCAGTATTTT. Translation gives CASSQELAGGTDTQYF.